This T cell receptor beta chain stems from a study of T cell responses to AZD1222 COVID-19 vaccine. Measured with immunoSEQ multiplex PCR; TCRdb has only the in-frame clones, and not every one. The sample has 150,000 or so clones; 90% are singletons. The TCR originated in an adult in good health. The input for sequencing was peripheral blood, taken on day 0 of AZD1222 vaccination.

The CDR3 loop is CASSQSDGYGYTF. The DNA for the CDR3 is TGTGCCAGCAGCCAATCGGACGGGTATGGCTACACCTTC. The genes are TRBV28 and TRBJ1-2; D is unclear. V lost 6 bases and J 5 bases, leaving 13 bases between the germline ends. This CDR3 spans 13 amino acids. Germline CDR1 is MDHEN and CDR2 is SYDVKM.